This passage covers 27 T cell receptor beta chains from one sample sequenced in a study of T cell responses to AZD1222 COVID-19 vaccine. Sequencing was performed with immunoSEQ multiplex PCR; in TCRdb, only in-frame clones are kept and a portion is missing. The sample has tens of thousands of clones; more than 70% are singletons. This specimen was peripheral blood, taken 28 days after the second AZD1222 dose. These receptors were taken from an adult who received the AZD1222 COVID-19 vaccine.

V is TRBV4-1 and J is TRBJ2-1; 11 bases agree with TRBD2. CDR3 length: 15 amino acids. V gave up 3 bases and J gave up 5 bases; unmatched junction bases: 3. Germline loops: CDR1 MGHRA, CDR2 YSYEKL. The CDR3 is CASSQLGLADNEQFF. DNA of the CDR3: TGCGCCAGCAGCCAGCTGGGACTAGCGGACAATGAGCAGTTCTTC.

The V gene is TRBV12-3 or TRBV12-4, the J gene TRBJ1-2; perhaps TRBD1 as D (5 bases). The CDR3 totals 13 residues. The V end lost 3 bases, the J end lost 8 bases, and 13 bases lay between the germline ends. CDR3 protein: CASSFNMGQGYTF. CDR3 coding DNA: TGTGCCAGCAGTTTTAATATGGGGCAAGGCTACACCTTC.

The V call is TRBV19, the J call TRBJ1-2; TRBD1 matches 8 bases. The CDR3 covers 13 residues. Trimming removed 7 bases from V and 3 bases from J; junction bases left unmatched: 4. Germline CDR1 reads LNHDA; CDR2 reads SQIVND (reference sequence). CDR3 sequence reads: CASTPDRDYGYTF. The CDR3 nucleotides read TGTGCCAGTACCCCGGACAGGGACTATGGCTACACCTTC.

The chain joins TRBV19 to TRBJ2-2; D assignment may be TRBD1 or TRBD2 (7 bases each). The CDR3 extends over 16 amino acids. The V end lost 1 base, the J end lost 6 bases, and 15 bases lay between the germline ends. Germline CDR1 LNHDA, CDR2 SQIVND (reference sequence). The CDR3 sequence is CASSIVGGAGAGELFF. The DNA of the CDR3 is TGTGCCAGTAGTATAGTAGGGGGCGCGGGGGCCGGGGAGCTGTTTTTT.

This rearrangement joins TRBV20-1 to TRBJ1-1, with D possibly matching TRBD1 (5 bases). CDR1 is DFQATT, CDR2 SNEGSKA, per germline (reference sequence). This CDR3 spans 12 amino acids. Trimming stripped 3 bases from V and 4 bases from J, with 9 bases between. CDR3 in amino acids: CSASQGPTEAFF. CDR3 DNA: TGCAGTGCTAGTCAGGGCCCCACTGAAGCTTTCTTT.

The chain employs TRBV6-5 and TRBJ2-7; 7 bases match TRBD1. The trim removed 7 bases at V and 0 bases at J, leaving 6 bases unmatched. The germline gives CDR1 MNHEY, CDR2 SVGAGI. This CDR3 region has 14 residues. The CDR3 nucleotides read TGTGCCAGCATGGGGACAGCGGTCTCCTACGAGCAGTACTTC. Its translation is CASMGTAVSYEQYF.

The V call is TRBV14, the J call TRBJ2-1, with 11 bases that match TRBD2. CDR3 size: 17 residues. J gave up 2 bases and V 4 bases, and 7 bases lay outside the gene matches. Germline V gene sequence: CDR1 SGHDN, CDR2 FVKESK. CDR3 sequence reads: CASSPFLAGGPYNEQFF. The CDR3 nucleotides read TGTGCCAGCAGCCCCTTCTTAGCGGGAGGGCCCTACAATGAGCAGTTCTTC.

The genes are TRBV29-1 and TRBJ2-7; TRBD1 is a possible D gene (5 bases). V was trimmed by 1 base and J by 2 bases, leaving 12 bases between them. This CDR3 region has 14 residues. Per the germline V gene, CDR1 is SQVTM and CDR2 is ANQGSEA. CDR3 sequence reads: CSVEVPGSTYEQYF. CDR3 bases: TGCAGCGTTGAAGTCCCAGGGTCCACCTACGAGCAGTACTTC.

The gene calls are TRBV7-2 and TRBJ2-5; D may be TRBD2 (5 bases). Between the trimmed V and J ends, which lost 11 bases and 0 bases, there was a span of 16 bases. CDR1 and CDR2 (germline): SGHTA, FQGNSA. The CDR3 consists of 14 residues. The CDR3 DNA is TGTGCCCGCAATTCGAGAGGGTACCAAGAGACCCAGTACTTC. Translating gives CARNSRGYQETQYF. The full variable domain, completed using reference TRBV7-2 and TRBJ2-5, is GAGVSQSPSNKVTEKGKDVELRCDPISGHTALYWYRQSLGQGLEFLIYFQGNSAPDKSGLPSDRFSAERTGGSVSTLTIQRTQQEDSAVYLCARNSRGYQETQYFGPGTRLLVL.

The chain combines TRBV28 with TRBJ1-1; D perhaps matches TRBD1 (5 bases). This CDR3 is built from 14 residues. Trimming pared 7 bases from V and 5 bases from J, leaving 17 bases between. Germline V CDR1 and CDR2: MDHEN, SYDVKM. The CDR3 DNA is TGTGCCAGCACCCCGGGGGGGAGGGGTACTGAAGCTTTCTTT. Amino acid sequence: CASTPGGRGTEAFF. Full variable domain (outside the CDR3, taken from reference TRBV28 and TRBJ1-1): DVKVTQSSRYLVKRTGEKVFLECVQDMDHENMFWYRQDPGLGLRLIYFSYDVKMKEKGDIPEGYSVSREKKERFSLILESASTNQTSMYLCASTPGGRGTEAFFGQGTRLTVV.

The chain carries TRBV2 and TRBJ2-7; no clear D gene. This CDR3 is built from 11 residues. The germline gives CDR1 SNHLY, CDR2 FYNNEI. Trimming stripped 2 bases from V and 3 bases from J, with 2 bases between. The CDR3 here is CASSEFYEQYF. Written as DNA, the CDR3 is TGTGCCAGCAGTGAATTCTACGAGCAGTACTTC.

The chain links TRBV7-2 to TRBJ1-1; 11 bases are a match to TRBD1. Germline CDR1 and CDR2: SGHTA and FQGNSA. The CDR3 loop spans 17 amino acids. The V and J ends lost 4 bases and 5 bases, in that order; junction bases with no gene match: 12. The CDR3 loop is CASSSRPGQGGRTEAFF. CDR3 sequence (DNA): TGTGCCAGCAGCTCTAGGCCGGGACAGGGGGGACGGACTGAAGCTTTCTTT.

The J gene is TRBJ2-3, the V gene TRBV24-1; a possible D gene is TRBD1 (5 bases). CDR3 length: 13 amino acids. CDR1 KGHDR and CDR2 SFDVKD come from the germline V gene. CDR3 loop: CATRTLNSDTQYF. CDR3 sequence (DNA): TGTGCGACCCGGACACTGAATTCAGATACGCAGTATTTT.

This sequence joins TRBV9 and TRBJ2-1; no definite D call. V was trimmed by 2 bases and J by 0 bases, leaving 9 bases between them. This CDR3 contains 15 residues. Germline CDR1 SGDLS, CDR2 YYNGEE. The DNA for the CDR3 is TGTGCCAGCAGCGTTAGCACCAGCTCCTACAATGAGCAGTTCTTC. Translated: CASSVSTSSYNEQFF.

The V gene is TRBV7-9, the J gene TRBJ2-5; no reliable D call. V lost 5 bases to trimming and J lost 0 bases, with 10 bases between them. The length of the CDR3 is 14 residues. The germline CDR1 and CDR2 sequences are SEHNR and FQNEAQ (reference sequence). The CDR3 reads CASSDRRNQETQYF. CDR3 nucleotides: TGTGCCAGCAGCGACCGACGGAACCAAGAGACCCAGTACTTC.

The CDR3 region has the DNA TGTGCCAGCAGTGAAGACAGCTTCTACAATGAGCAGTTCTTC. As protein: CASSEDSFYNEQFF. This rearrangement joins TRBV2 to TRBJ2-1; D is undetermined. This CDR3 has 14 amino acids. The germline V and J ends were trimmed by 1 base and 3 bases, with 7 bases remaining between them. CDR1 and CDR2 (germline): SNHLY, FYNNEI. The whole variable domain, filled in from reference TRBV2 and TRBJ2-1, reads EPEVTQTPSHQVTQMGQEVILRCVPISNHLYFYWYRQILGQKVEFLVSFYNNEISEKSEIFDDQFSVERPDGSNFTLKIRSTKLEDSAMYFCASSEDSFYNEQFFGPGTRLTVL.

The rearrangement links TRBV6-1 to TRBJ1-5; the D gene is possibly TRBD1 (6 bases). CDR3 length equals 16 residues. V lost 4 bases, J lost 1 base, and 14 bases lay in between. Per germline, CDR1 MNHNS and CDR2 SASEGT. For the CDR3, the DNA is TGTGCCAGCAGTGTATACAGGGTAGGGAGCAATCAGCCCCAGCATTTT. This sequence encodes CASSVYRVGSNQPQHF.

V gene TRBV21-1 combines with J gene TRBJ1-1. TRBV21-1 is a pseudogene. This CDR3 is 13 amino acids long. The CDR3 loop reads CASSKVSRTEAFF. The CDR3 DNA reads TGTGCCAGCAGCAAAGTTTCCCGGACTGAAGCTTTCTTT.

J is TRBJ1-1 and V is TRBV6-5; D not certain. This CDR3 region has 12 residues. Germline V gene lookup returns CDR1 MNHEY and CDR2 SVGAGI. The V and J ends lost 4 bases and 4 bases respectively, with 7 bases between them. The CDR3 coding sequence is TGTGCCAGCAGTTCCGGACGCACTGAAGCTTTCTTT. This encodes CASSSGRTEAFF.

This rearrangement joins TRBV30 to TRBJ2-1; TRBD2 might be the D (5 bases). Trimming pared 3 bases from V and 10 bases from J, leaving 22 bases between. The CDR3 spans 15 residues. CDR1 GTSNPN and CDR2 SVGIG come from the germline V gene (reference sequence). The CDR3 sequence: CAWSPTPAARGEQFF. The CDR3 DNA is TGTGCCTGGAGCCCAACGCCCGCAGCCCGCGGGGAGCAGTTCTTC.

As DNA, the CDR3 is TGTGCCAGCAGCCCGGACAGCCTCCTGCCCACCTTC. Protein: CASSPDSLLPTF. The chain is built from TRBV9 and TRBJ1-2, with D possibly matching TRBD1 (6 bases). The CDR3 covers 12 residues. CDR1 is SGDLS, CDR2 YYNGEE, per germline. The V end was cut by 4 bases, the J end by 13 bases, with 17 bases between. The full variable domain, rest sourced from reference TRBV9 and TRBJ1-2, is DSGVTQTPKHLITATGQRVTLRCSPRSGDLSVYWYQQSLDQGLQFLIQYYNGEERAKGNILERFSAQQFPDLHSELNLSSLELGDSALYFCASSPDSLLPTFGSGTRLTVV.

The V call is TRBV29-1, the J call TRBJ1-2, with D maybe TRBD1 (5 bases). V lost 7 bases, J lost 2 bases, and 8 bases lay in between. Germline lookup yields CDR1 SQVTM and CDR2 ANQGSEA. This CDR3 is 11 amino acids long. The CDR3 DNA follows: TGCAGCGGACAGCTCAACTATGGCTACACCTTC. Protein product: CSGQLNYGYTF.

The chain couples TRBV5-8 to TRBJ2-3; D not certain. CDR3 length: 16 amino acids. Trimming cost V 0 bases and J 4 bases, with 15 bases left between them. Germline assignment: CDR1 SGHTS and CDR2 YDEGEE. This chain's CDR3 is CASSLVTHFRADTQYF. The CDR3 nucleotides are TGTGCCAGCAGCTTGGTTACGCACTTCCGCGCAGATACGCAGTATTTT.

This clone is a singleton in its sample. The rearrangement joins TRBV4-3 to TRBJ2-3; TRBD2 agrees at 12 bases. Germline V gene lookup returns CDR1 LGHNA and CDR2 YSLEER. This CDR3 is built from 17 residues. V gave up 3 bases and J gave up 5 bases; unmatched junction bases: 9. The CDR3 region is CASSQSPSGRVVDTQYF. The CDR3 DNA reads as TGCGCCAGCAGCCAGTCGCCTAGCGGGAGGGTGGTAGATACGCAGTATTTT.

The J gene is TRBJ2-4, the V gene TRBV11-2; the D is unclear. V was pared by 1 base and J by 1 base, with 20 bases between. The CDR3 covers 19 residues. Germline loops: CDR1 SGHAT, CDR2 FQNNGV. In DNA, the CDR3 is TGTGCCAGCAGCTTAGGAGTCATAAAGTTTTCTCTGGCCAAAAACATTCAGTACTTC. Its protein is CASSLGVIKFSLAKNIQYF.

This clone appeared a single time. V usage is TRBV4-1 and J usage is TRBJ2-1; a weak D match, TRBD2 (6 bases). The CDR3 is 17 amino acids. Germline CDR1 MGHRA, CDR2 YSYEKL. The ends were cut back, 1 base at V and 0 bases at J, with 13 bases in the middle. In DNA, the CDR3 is TGCGCCAGCAGCCAAGGGGAGCGGGCCAGCTCCTACAATGAGCAGTTCTTC. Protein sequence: CASSQGERASSYNEQFF.

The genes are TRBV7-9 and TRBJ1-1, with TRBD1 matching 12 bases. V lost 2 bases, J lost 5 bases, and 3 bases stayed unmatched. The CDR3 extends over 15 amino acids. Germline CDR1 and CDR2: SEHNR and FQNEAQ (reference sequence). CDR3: CASSLKGQGATEAFF. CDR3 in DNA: TGTGCCAGCAGCTTAAAGGGACAGGGGGCTACTGAAGCTTTCTTT.